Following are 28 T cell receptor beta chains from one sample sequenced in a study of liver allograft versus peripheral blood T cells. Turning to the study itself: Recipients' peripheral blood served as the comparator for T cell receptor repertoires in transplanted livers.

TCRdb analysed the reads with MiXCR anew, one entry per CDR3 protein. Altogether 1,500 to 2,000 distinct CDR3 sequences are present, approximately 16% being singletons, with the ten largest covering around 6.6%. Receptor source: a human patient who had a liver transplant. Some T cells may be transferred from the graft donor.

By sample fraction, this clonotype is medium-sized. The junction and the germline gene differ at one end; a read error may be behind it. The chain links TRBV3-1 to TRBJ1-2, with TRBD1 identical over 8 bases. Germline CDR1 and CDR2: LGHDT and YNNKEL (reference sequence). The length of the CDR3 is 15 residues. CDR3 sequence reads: CVSSRAGGQVYGYTF. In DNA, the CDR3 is TGTGTCAGCAGCAGGGCCGGGGGACAGGTCTATGGCTACACCTTC.

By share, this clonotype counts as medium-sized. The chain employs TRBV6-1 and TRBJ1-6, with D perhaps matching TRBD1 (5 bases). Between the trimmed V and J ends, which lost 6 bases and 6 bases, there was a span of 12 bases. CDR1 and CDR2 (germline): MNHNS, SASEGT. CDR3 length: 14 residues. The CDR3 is CASRRGRGNSPLHF. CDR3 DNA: TGTGCCAGCAGGCGGGGACGGGGTAATTCACCCCTCCACTTT.

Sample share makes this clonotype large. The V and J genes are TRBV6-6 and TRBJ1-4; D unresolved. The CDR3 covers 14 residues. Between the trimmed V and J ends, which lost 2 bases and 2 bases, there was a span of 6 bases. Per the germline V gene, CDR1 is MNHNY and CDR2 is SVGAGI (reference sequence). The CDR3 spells CASSYGWTNEKLFF. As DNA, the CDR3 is TGTGCCAGCAGTTACGGCTGGACTAATGAAAAACTGTTTTTT.

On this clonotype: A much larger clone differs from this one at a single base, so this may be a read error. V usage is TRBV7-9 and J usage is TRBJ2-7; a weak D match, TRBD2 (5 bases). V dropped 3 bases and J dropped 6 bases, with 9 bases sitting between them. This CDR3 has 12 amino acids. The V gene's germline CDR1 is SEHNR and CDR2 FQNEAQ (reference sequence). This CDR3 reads CASSLALAEQYF. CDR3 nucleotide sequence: TGTGCCAGCAGCTTGGCGCTAGCCGAGCAGTACTTC. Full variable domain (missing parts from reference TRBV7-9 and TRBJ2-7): DTGVSQNPRHKITKRGQNVTFRCDPISEHNRLYWYRQTLGQGPEFLTYFQNEAQLEKSRLLSDRFSAERPKGSFSTLEIQRTEQGDSAMYLCASSLALAEQYFGPGTRLTVT.

DNA of the CDR3: TGTGCCAGCAGCTTCGGCACCCACACTGAAGCTTTCTTT. Residues: CASSFGTHTEAFF. The chain recombines TRBV11-3 with TRBJ1-1; D remains ambiguous. The length of the CDR3 is 13 residues. Germline CDR1 and CDR2: SGHNT and YENEEA. V was trimmed by 3 bases and J by 3 bases, leaving 8 bases between them.

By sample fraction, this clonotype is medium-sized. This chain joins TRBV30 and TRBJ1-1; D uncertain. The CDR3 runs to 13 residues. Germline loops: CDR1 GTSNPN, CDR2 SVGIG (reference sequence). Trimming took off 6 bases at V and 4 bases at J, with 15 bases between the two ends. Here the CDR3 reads CACNYHGSTEAFF. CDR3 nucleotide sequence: TGTGCCTGCAATTACCACGGGTCCACTGAAGCTTTCTTT.

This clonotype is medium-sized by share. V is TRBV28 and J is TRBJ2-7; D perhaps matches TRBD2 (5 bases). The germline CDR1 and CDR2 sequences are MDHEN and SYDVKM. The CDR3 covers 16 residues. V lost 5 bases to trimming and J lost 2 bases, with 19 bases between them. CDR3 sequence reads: CASSPGSGWGPYEQYF. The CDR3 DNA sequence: TGTGCCAGCAGTCCGGGGTCAGGATGGGGTCCCTACGAGCAGTACTTC.

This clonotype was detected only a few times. CDR3 DNA: TGTGCCAGCAGCCTGCGGGACCATACGCAGTATTTT. Its translation: CASSLRDHTQYF. The chain carries TRBV3-1 and TRBJ2-3, with D possibly being TRBD2 (6 bases). V was shortened by 4 bases and J by 7 bases, with 9 bases between the two germline ends. Germline CDR1 LGHDT, CDR2 YNNKEL (reference sequence). The CDR3 sequence is 12 residues long.

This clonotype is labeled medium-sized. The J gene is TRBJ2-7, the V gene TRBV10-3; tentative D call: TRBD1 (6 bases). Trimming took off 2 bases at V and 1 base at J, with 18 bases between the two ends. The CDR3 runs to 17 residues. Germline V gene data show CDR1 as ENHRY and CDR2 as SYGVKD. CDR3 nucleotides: TGTGCCATCAGTGAGAGCCCCAACAGGGCTTATTCCTACGAGCAGTACTTC. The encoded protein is CAISESPNRAYSYEQYF.

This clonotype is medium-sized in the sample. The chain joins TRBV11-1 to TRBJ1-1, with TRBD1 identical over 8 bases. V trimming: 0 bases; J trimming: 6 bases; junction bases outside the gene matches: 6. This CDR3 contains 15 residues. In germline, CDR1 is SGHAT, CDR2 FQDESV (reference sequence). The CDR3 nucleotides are TGTGCCAGCAGCTTAGCGGGCAGGGGGCCCGCTGAAGCTTTCTTT. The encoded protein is CASSLAGRGPAEAFF.

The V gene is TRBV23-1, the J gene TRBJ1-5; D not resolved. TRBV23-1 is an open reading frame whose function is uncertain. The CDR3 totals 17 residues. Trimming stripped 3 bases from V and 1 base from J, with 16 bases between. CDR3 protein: CASSQLSPTQSNQPQHF. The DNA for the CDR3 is TGCGCCAGCAGTCAGTTATCCCCGACCCAGAGCAATCAGCCCCAGCATTTT.

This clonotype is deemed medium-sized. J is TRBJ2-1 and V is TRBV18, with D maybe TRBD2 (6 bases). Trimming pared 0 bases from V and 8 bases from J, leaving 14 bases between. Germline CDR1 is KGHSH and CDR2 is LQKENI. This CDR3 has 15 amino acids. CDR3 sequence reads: CASSPPGLPRDEQFF. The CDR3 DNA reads TGTGCCAGCTCACCACCGGGACTCCCTAGAGATGAGCAGTTCTTC.

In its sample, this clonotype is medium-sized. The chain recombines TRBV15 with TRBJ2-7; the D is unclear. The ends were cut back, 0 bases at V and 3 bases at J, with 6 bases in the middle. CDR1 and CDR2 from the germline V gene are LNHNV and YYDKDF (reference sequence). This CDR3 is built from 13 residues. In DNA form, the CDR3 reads TGTGCCACCAGCAGAGATTTGGGCTACGAGCAGTACTTC. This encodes CATSRDLGYEQYF.

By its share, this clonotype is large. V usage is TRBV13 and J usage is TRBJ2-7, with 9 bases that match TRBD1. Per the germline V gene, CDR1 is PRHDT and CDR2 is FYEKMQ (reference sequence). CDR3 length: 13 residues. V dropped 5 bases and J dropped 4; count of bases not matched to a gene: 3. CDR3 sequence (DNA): TGTGCCAGCAGCCCCGACAGGGGGTACGAGCAGTACTTC. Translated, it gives CASSPDRGYEQYF. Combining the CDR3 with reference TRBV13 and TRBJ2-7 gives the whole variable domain AAGVIQSPRHLIKEKRETATLKCYPIPRHDTVYWYQQGPGQDPQFLISFYEKMQSDKGSIPDRFSAQQFSDYHSELNMSSLELGDSALYFCASSPDRGYEQYFGPGTRLTVT.

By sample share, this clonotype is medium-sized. CDR3 sequence: CSARVQAGLSLHF. As DNA, the CDR3 is TGCAGTGCTAGAGTCCAGGCTGGTCTGTCCCTCCACTTT. This rearrangement joins TRBV20-1 to TRBJ1-6; unclear D gene. Germline V gene lookup returns CDR1 DFQATT and CDR2 SNEGSKA (reference sequence). The CDR3 is 13 amino acids. Trimming stripped 1 base from V and 14 bases from J, with 15 bases between.

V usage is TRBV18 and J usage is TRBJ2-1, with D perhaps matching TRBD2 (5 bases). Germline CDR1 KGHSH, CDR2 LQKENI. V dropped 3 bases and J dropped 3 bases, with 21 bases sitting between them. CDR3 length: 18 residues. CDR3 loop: CASSPAFRDYYGYNEQFF. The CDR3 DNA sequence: TGTGCCAGCTCACCGGCATTTCGGGATTACTATGGCTACAATGAGCAGTTCTTC.

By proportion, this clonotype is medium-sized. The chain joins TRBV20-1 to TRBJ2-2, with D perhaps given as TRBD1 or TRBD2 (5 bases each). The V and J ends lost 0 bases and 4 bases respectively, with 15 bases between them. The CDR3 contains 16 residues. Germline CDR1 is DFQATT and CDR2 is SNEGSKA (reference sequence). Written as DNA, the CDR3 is TGCAGTGCTAGAGATAGTTTGAGGGGCTTCACCGGGGAGCTGTTTTTT. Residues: CSARDSLRGFTGELFF.

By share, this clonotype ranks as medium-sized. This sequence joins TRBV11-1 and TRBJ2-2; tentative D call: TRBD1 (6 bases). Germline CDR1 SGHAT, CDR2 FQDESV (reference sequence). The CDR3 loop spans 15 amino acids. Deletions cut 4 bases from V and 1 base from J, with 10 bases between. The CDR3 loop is CASSYPTGNTGELFF. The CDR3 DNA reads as TGTGCCAGCAGCTATCCGACAGGGAACACCGGGGAGCTGTTTTTT.

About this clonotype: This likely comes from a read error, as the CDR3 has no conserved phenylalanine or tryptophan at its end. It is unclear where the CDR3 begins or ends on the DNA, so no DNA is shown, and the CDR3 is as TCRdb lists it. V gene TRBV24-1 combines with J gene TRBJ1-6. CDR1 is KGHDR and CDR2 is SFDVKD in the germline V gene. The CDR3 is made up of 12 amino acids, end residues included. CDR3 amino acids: CATRRHNSPHHL.

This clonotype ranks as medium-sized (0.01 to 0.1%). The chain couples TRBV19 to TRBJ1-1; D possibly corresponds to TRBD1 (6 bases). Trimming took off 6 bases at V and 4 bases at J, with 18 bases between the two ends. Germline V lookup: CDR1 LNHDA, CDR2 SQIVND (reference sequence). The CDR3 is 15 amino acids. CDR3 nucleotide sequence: TGTGCCAGTAGGTCGGCAGGGGTTTGGAGCACTGAAGCTTTCTTT. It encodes CASRSAGVWSTEAFF.

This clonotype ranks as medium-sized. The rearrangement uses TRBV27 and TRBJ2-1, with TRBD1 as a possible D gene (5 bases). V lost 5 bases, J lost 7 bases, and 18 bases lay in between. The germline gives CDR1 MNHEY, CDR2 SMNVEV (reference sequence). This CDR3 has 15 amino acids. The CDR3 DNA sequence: TGTGCCAGCAGTATCCTAGGGGTAGACCGTAATGAGCAGTTCTTC. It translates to CASSILGVDRNEQFF.

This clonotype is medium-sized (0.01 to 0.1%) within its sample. The CDR3 sequence: CASSPSRGQYANYGYTF. The CDR3 DNA sequence: TGTGCCAGCAGCCCTAGTAGGGGGCAGTATGCTAACTATGGCTACACCTTC. The chain couples TRBV7-3 to TRBJ1-2; 7 nucleotides match TRBD1. The germline gives CDR1 SGHTA, CDR2 FQGTGA. The CDR3 loop spans 17 amino acids. The trim removed 5 bases at V and 0 bases at J, leaving 12 bases unmatched.

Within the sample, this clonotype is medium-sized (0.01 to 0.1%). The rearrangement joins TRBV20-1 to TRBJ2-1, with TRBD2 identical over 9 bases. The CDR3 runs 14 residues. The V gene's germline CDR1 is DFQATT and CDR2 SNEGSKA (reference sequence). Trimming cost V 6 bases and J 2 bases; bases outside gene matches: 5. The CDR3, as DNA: TGCAGTGCGGCGGGGGGGCGTACCTACAATGAGCAGTTCTTC. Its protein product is CSAAGGRTYNEQFF.

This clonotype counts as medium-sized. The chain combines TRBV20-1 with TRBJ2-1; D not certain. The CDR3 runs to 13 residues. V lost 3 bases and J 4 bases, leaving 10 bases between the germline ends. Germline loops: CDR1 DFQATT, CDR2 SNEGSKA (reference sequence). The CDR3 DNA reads TGCAGTGCTAGTGGATGGATTTACAATGAGCAGTTCTTC. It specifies CSASGWIYNEQFF.

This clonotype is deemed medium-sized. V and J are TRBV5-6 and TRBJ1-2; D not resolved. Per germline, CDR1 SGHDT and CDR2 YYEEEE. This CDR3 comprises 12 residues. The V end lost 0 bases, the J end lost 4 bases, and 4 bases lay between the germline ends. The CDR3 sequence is CASSLGSYGYTF. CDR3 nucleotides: TGTGCCAGCAGCTTGGGATCCTATGGCTACACCTTC.

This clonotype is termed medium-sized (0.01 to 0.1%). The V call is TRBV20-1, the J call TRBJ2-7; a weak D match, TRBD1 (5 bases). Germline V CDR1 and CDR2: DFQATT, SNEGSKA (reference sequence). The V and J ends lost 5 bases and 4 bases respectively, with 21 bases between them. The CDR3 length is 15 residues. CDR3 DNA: TGCAGTGCTGGAATGGTCAGGGCCATTTATTACGAGCAGTACTTC. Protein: CSAGMVRAIYYEQYF.

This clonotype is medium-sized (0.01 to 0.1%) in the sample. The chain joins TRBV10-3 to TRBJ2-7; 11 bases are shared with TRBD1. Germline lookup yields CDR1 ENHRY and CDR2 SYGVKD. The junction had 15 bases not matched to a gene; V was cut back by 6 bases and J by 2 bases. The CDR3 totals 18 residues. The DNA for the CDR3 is TGTGCCATCAGGGGGGACAGGGGGAGCGGGGACCGGACCTACGAGCAGTACTTC. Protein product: CAIRGDRGSGDRTYEQYF.

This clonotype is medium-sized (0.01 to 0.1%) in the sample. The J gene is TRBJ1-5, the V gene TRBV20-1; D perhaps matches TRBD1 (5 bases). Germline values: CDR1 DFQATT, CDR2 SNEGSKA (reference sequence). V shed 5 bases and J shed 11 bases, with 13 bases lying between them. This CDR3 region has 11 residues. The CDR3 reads CSAPGGETQHF. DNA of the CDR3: TGCAGTGCTCCGGGGGGTGAGACCCAGCATTTT.